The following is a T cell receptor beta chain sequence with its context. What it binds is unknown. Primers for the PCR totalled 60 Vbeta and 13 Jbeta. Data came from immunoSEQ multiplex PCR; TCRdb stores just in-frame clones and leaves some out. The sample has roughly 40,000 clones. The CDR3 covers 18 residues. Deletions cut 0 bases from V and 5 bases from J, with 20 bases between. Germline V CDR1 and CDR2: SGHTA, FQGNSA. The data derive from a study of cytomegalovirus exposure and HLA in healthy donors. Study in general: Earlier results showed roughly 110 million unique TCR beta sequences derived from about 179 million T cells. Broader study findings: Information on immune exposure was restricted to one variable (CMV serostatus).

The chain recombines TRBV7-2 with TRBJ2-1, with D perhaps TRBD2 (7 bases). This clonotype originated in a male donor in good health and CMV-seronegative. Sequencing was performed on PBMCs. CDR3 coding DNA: TGTGCCAGCAGCTTAGCCTCCGGGACTACCAGGGGCAACAATGAGCAGTTCTTC. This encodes CASSLASGTTRGNNEQFF. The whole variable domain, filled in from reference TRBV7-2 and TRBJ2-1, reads GAGVSQSPSNKVTEKGKDVELRCDPISGHTALYWYRQSLGQGLEFLIYFQGNSAPDKSGLPSDRFSAERTGGSVSTLTIQRTQQEDSAVYLCASSLASGTTRGNNEQFFGPGTRLTVL.